This TCR beta chain derives from a study of metastatic and nonmetastatic thyroid tumors. Study observations and caveats: Significantly greater TCR beta diversity was reportedly found in malignant thyroid tumors than in benign nodules (in blood and tumor).

This clone was recorded a few times. Antigen specificity is unknown. Each patient came to thyroid surgery without any prior treatment (of any kind). TCRdb reassembled clones from the PCR reads with MiXCR. The sample records 42,000 or so clones, 15% to 20% being singletons. The CDR3 totals 11 residues. The V gene's germline CDR1 is MNHNS and CDR2 SASEGT. Trimming stripped 2 bases from V and 7 bases from J, with 6 bases between. This receptor was taken from a female donor with papillary thyroid cancer or a benign thyroid nodule (not recorded which). Some clones in this sample may be carry-over from other donors' samples. The chain uses TRBV6-1 and TRBJ2-7; unclear D gene. The sequencing input was tumor tissue. The CDR3 loop is CASSETQEQYF. CDR3 coding DNA: TGTGCCAGCAGTGAAACCCAAGAGCAGTACTTC.